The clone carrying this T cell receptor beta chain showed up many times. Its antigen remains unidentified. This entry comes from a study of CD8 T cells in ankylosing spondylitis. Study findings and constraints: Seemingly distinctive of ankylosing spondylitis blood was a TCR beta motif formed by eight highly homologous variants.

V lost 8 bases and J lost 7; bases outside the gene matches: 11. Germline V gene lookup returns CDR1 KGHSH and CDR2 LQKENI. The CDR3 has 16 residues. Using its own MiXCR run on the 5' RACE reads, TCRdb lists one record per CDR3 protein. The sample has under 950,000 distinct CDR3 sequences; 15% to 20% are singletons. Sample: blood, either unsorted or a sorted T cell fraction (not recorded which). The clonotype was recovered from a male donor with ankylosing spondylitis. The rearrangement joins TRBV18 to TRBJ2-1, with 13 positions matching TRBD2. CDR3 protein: CASSPRTSGGHNEQFF. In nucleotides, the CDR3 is TGTGCCAGCAGTCCGCGGACTAGCGGGGGTCATAATGAGCAGTTCTTC. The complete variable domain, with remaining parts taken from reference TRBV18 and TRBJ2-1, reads NAGVMQNPRHLVRRRGQEARLRCSPMKGHSHVYWYRQLPEEGLKFMVYLQKENIIDESGMPKERFSAEFPKEGPSILRIQQVVRGDSAAYFCASSPRTSGGHNEQFFGPGTRLTVL.